This T cell receptor (beta chain) was captured by sequencing in a study of cytomegalovirus exposure and HLA in healthy donors. Findings and limits, study-wide: Excluded: some indistinguishable V segments such as TRBV6-2 and TRBV6-3. Usually a TCR sequence was rare, but some public TCRs were found in many donors. TCR beta sequences reportedly predicted the HLA-A and HLA-B alleles of most subjects accurately.

Notes on this clone: What it recognizes is unknown.

It was with 60 Vbeta and 13 Jbeta primers that the PCR ran. Some clones are missing from TCRdb's copy, which holds only in-frame ones; the method was immunoSEQ multiplex PCR. The sample table sets out about 200,000 clones. V dropped 0 bases and J dropped 0 bases, with 7 bases sitting between them. CDR3 size: 15 residues. CDR1 and CDR2 (germline): LGHNA, YNFKEQ. The receptor's source is a young man in good health and CMV-seronegative. The rearrangement uses TRBV4-2 and TRBJ2-3; weak D call: TRBD2 (5 bases). Material: PBMCs. CDR3 sequence (DNA): TGTGCCAGCAGCCAAGATTGGACTAGCACAGATACGCAGTATTTT. It specifies CASSQDWTSTDTQYF.